These T cell receptor beta chains were read from a single sample in a study of OX40 agonist ivuxolimab in advanced cancers. Clones were sequenced by immunoSEQ multiplex PCR, and TCRdb holds only the in-frame ones, with some missing. In the table there are some 35,000 clones, 75% to 90% of which are singletons. The sequences come from CD4+ or CD8+ T cells sorted from blood, collected in a trial of the OX40 agonist ivuxolimab. These receptors were taken from an adult with an advanced solid tumor such as melanoma, head and neck, liver or kidney cancer. Both conserved end residues are trimmed from each CDR3. Size tells how often a clone was seen (once, few, many) or the class of an expanded clone, and some rows leave it out.

j_call | v_call | clone_size | cdr3_aa
TRBJ2-5 | TRBV14 | NA | ASSRELAVQETQY
TRBJ2-3 | TRBV4-1 | once | ASSQGTGVHTQY
TRBJ1-5 | TRBV2 | NA | ASRSGGAQNQPQH
TRBJ1-4 | TRBV18 | NA | ASSPPGGEKLF
TRBJ1-5 | TRBV2 | few | ASSELPTGAGNQPQH
TRBJ1-5 | TRBV15 | NA | ATSSGSGPQH
TRBJ2-1 | TRBV2 | NA | ATTEGRVSYNEQF
TRBJ2-5 | TRBV9 | NA | ASSPRGFQETQY
TRBJ2-2 | TRBV4-2 | NA | ASSQEEGAGGELF
TRBJ1-2 | TRBV9 | NA | ASSVEAGTKYNYGYT
TRBJ1-3 | TRBV9 | NA | ASSEAGFGGNTIY
TRBJ2-5 | TRBV6-1 | NA | ASRKGGSAETQY
TRBJ2-7 | TRBV30 | NA | AWSVFVGEQY
TRBJ2-2 | TRBV7-3 | NA | ASSLIQGSGELF
TRBJ2-7 | TRBV7-6 | NA | ASSRSGSYEQY
TRBJ2-3 | TRBV19 | NA | ASGTSGTDTQY
TRBJ2-3 | TRBV6-6 | NA | ASSLTSGSSDTQY
TRBJ2-7 | TRBV7-8 | NA | ASSVGQGSDEQY
TRBJ2-1 | TRBV11-2 | NA | ASSSFRGAYNEQF
TRBJ2-5 | TRBV11-3 | NA | ASSLGDQETQY
TRBJ2-1 | TRBV9 | NA | ASSLRGYNEQF
TRBJ2-1 | TRBV27 | NA | ASSSGDILGSNEQF
TRBJ2-5 | TRBV5-6 | once | ASSPTAGLAPETQY